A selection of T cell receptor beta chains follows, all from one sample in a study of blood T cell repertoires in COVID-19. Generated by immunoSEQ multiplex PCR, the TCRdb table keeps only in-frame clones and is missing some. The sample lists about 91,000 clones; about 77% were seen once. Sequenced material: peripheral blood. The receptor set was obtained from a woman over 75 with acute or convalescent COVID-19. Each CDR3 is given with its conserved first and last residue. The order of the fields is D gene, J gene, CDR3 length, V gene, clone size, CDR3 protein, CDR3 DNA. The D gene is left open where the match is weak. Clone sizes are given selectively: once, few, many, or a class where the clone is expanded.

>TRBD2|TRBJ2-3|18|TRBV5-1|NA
CASSLEGSSGRSTDTQYF
TGCGCCAGCAGCTTGGAAGGGAGTAGCGGGAGGAGCACAGATACGCAGTATTTT
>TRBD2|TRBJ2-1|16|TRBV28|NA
CASRPSELAVNNEQFF
TGTGCCAGCAGACCCTCGGAACTAGCGGTGAACAATGAGCAGTTCTTC
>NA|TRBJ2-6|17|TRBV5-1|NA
CASSFAPGPSGANVLTF
TGCGCCAGCAGCTTCGCCCCAGGGCCCTCTGGGGCCAACGTCCTGACTTTC
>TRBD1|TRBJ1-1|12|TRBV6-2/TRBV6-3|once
CASSSLDRGAFF
TGTGCCAGCAGTTCCTTGGACAGGGGAGCTTTCTTT
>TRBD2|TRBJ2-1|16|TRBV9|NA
CASSVELAGDSGEQFF
TGTGCCAGCAGCGTAGAACTAGCGGGAGATTCGGGTGAGCAGTTCTTC
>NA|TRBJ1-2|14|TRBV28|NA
CASSSRGANYGYTF
TGTGCCAGCAGTTCCCGGGGGGCTAACTATGGCTACACCTTC
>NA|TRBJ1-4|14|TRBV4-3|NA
CASRRTGLGEKLFF
TGCGCCAGCAGGCGCACAGGGTTAGGGGAAAAACTGTTTTTT
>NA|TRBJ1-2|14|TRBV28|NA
CALDRGRGRGGYTF
TGTGCCCTCGACCGGGGAAGGGGGAGGGGAGGCTACACCTTC
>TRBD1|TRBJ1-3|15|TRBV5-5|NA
CASSLWQGDGNTIYF
TGTGCCAGCAGCTTGTGGCAGGGGGACGGAAACACCATATATTTT
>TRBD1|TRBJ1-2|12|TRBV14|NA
CASSHGQGDYTF
TGTGCCAGCAGCCACGGACAGGGCGACTACACCTTC
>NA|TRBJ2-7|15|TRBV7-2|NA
CASSLIPTAKGGQYF
TGTGCCAGCAGCTTAATCCCGACAGCCAAGGGAGGGCAGTACTTC
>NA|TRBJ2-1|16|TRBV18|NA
CASSRARPSSYNEQFF
TGTGCCAGCTCACGAGCACGTCCAAGCTCCTACAATGAGCAGTTCTTC
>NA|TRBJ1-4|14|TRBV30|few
CAWSVSLAGEKLFF
TGTGCCTGGAGTGTATCCTTGGCGGGTGAAAAACTGTTTTTT
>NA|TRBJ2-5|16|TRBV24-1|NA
CATSDAFRGESETQYF
TGTGCCACCAGTGATGCCTTCAGGGGGGAGTCGGAGACCCAGTACTTC
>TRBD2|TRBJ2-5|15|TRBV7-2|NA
CASSFTSGGQETQYF
TGTGCCAGCAGCTTCACTAGCGGGGGGCAAGAGACCCAGTACTTC
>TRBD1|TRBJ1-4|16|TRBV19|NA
CASSSIQTGLDEKLFF
TGTGCCAGTAGTAGCATACAGACAGGGCTAGATGAAAAACTGTTTTTT
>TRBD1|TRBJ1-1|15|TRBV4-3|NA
CASSQILGGHTEAFF
TGCGCCAGCAGCCAAATCTTAGGGGGCCACACTGAAGCTTTCTTT
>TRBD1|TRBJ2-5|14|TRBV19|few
CASRGTGKLGTQYF
TGTGCCAGTAGAGGGACAGGGAAGTTGGGGACCCAGTACTTC
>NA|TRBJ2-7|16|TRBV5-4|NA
CASSLHRDISSYEQYF
TGTGCCAGCAGCTTGCACCGGGACATCAGCTCCTACGAGCAGTACTTC
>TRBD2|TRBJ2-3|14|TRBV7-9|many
CASSPRGGGDTQYF
TGTGCCAGCAGCCCCCGGGGGGGCGGGGATACGCAGTATTTT
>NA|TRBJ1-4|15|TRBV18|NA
CASSPPERVNEKLFF
TGTGCCAGCTCACCACCGGAGAGAGTTAATGAAAAACTGTTTTTT
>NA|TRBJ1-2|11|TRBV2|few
CASSPTVSYTF
TGTGCCAGCAGTCCGACAGTGAGCTACACCTTC
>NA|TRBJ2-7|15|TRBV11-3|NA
CASSLDSAGSYEQYF
TGTGCCAGCAGCTTAGATTCGGCGGGTTCCTACGAGCAGTACTTC
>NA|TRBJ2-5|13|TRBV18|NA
CASSPLQQETQYF
TGTGCCAGCTCACCATTACAGCAAGAGACCCAGTACTTC
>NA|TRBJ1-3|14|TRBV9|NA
CASSANFMGNTIYF
TGTGCCAGCAGCGCAAACTTTATGGGAAACACCATATATTTT
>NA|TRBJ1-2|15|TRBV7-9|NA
CASSPQGNSNYGYTF
TGTGCCAGCAGCCCCCAGGGGAACTCTAACTATGGCTACACCTTC